This record looks at one T cell receptor beta chain sequence and its context. Its antigen is not identified. This sample was taken from a study of CD8 T cells in Susac syndrome. Study information: Among sequenced Susac syndrome patients, 5 or 6 had active disease and eight or nine were in remission. When their blood was taken, the Susac syndrome patients had either not yet had any therapy, were taking corticosteroids, or were taking intravenous immunoglobulin alone.

CDR1 and CDR2 from the germline V gene are SGHRS and YFSETQ. Trimming removed 4 bases from V and 4 bases from J; junction bases left unmatched: 7. The CDR3 loop spans 16 amino acids. Study findings and constraints: The study recognized that the number of individuals in its TCR sequencing and HLA analysis was relatively small.

Reverse transcription of roughly 0.5 to 1 ug RNA was carried out with random hexamers. TCRdb re-derived calls from the immunoSEQ multiplex PCR reads in MiXCR, one entry per CDR3 protein. Here the sample spans more than 200,000 distinct CDR3 sequences, over 90% being singletons. The chain links TRBV5-1 to TRBJ2-1; TRBD1 agrees at 11 bases. Sequencing used CD4+ T cells from PBMCs. This TCR came from a human donor with Susac syndrome. The CDR3, as DNA: TGCGCCAGCAGCCCGCTAGGACAGGGGGCATACAATGAGCAGTTCTTC. Translated, it gives CASSPLGQGAYNEQFF. Supplemented by reference TRBV5-1 and TRBJ2-1, the full variable domain reads KAGVTQTPRYLIKTRGQQVTLSCSPISGHRSVSWYQQTPGQGLQFLFEYFSETQRNKGNFPGRFSGRQFSNSRSEMNVSTLELGDSALYLCASSPLGQGAYNEQFFGPGTRLTVL.